Shown below are 20 T cell receptor beta chains from a single sample sequenced in a study of T cells in Graves' hyperthyroidism and ophthalmopathy. There were TCR beta CDR3 regions amplified from RNA transcripts. RT-PCR in the first round (using the HTBI primer set) targeted the TCR CDR3. MiXCR, applied by TCRdb to the multiplex PCR reads, yields one record per CDR3 protein. The table includes 640,000 or so distinct CDR3 sequences, 14% detected once. Sequenced sample: blood. These receptors were obtained from a woman between 18 and 29 years old with Graves' ophthalmopathy.

This clonotype has a count of ten or more. This rearrangement joins TRBV9 to TRBJ2-1; 7 nucleotides align to TRBD1. The CDR3 has 14 residues. J gave up 8 bases and V 3 bases, and 8 bases lay outside the gene matches. Germline V gene data show CDR1 as SGDLS and CDR2 as YYNGEE. The CDR3 DNA reads TGTGCCAGCAGCGGAGACAGGGCTGGTGATGAGCAGTTCTTC. Translated, it gives CASSGDRAGDEQFF.

The chain links TRBV18 to TRBJ2-1, with 9 bases matching TRBD2. This CDR3 region has 17 residues. Trimming cost V 6 bases and J 9 bases; bases outside gene matches: 18. CDR1 is KGHSH, CDR2 LQKENI, per germline. In DNA, the CDR3 is TGTGCCAGCTCCCCGAAGGCTAGCGGGATGGGTTACGGTGAGCAGTTCTTC. The encoded protein is CASSPKASGMGYGEQFF.

The chain combines TRBV6-2 or TRBV6-3 with TRBJ2-1; 16 positions match TRBD2. The V gene's germline CDR1 is MNHEY and CDR2 SVGEGT. The CDR3 consists of 17 residues. The ends lost 4 bases at V and 3 bases at J; junction bases unmatched: 3. The DNA for the CDR3 is TGTGCCAGCAGTTCGGGACTAGCGGGAGGGATCTACAATGAGCAGTTCTTC. Translated, it gives CASSSGLAGGIYNEQFF.

This clonotype appeared many times. J is TRBJ2-1 and V is TRBV5-1, with 8 nucleotides matching TRBD1. V lost 0 bases, J lost 2 bases, and 13 bases stayed unmatched. CDR3 length: 19 amino acids. The germline CDR1 and CDR2 sequences are SGHRS and YFSETQ. CDR3 protein: CASSLVGQGISYTYNEQFF. The CDR3 nucleotides read TGCGCCAGCAGCTTGGTCGGACAGGGAATTTCCTATACCTACAATGAGCAGTTCTTC.

This clonotype was picked up a small number of times. The chain is built from TRBV12-3 or TRBV12-4 and TRBJ1-4, with TRBD1 matching over 10 bases. J was trimmed by 4 bases and V by 6 bases; bases with no gene match: 5. This CDR3 has 15 residues. CDR3 in amino acids: CASRDRGRSNEKLFF. Written as DNA, the CDR3 is TGTGCCAGCAGAGACAGGGGGCGAAGTAATGAAAAACTGTTTTTT.

Ten or more counts support this clonotype. The rearrangement uses TRBV3-1 and TRBJ2-3; the match to TRBD2 covers 10 bases. V gave up 4 bases and J gave up 3 bases; unmatched junction bases: 7. Germline CDR1 LGHDT, CDR2 YNNKEL (reference sequence). The CDR3 length is 16 residues. The CDR3 loop is CASSLSAGLATDTQYF. The CDR3 DNA reads as TGTGCCAGCAGCCTGAGCGCGGGACTAGCGACAGATACGCAGTATTTT.

The V and J genes are TRBV13 and TRBJ2-1; D remains ambiguous. CDR1 PRHDT and CDR2 FYEKMQ come from the germline V gene (reference sequence). V lost 5 bases and J lost 6, with 11 bases in between. The CDR3 runs 13 residues. The CDR3 reads CASSLEDLNEQFF. The CDR3, as DNA: TGTGCCAGCAGCCTAGAGGACCTCAATGAGCAGTTCTTC.

This clonotype was found a few times. The chain joins TRBV5-1 to TRBJ2-5; 9 bases fit TRBD2. Germline lookup yields CDR1 SGHRS and CDR2 YFSETQ. V shed 4 bases and J 1 base; nucleotides not matched to a gene: 5. CDR3 length equals 15 residues. The CDR3 sequence is CASSHLAGSQETQYF. The CDR3, as DNA: TGCGCCAGCAGCCATCTAGCGGGATCCCAAGAGACCCAGTACTTC.

This sequence joins TRBV5-6 and TRBJ1-2; D is perhaps TRBD1 (5 bases). Germline lookup yields CDR1 SGHDT and CDR2 YYEEEE. With 2 bases removed from V and 6 bases from J, the gap between germline ends came to 11 bases. The CDR3 has 13 residues. The CDR3 DNA reads TGTGCCAGCAGCTTCGGCAGGGAGGATGGCTACACCTTC. This gives the protein CASSFGREDGYTF.

At least ten counts were recorded for this clonotype. CDR3 sequence: CASSPTEPEYQETQYF. The CDR3 DNA sequence: TGTGCCAGCAGTCCGACAGAGCCGGAGTACCAAGAGACCCAGTACTTC. This sequence joins TRBV7-9 and TRBJ2-5; maybe TRBD1 (5 bases). The CDR3 has 16 amino acids. CDR1 SEHNR and CDR2 FQNEAQ come from the germline V gene (reference sequence). Trimming took 6 bases from V and 0 from J, leaving 17 bases between them.

J is TRBJ2-1 and V is TRBV20-1; the D gene is possibly TRBD2 (6 bases). CDR3 length: 15 amino acids. V lost 6 bases and J 3 bases, leaving 18 bases between the germline ends. CDR1 is DFQATT and CDR2 is SNEGSKA in the germline V gene (reference sequence). The CDR3 DNA follows: TGCAGTGCATCTGTCGCGGGACCTAACTACAATGAGCAGTTCTTC. The encoded protein is CSASVAGPNYNEQFF.

There are a few counts of this clonotype. A much larger clonotype is one base distant, so this may be a read error. This chain links TRBV3-1 with TRBJ1-1; D is ambiguous. The ends were cut back, 6 bases at V and 0 bases at J, with 8 bases in the middle. The CDR3 runs to 13 residues. Looked up from germline, CDR1 is LGHDT and CDR2 is YNNKEL (reference sequence). The CDR3 coding sequence is TGTGCCAGCAGAAGGAACATGAACACTGAAGCTTTCTTT. Translated, it gives CASRRNMNTEAFF.

The sample holds many counts of this clonotype. V and J are TRBV7-2 and TRBJ2-1; 8 positions agree with TRBD2. V shed 3 bases, J shed 7 bases, and the junction held 8 bases outside the gene matches. The CDR3 has 15 residues. The germline gives CDR1 SGHTA, CDR2 FQGNSA. Written as DNA, the CDR3 is TGTGCCAGCAGCTTTGTAATAGCGGGAACAAATGAGCAGTTCTTC. Amino acids: CASSFVIAGTNEQFF.

This clonotype came up many times. V gene TRBV2 combines with J gene TRBJ2-1, with 7 positions matching TRBD2. CDR3 length: 15 residues. After removal of 6 bases from V and 0 bases from J, the junction contained 5 bases not matched to a gene. Germline V gene lookup returns CDR1 SNHLY and CDR2 FYNNEI. This chain's CDR3 is CASSERESSYNEQFF. The CDR3 nucleotides are TGTGCCAGCAGCGAGCGGGAAAGCTCCTACAATGAGCAGTTCTTC.

This clonotype was observed at least ten times. The chain has TRBV7-3 and TRBJ2-7; 8 bases match TRBD2. The CDR3 is 13 residues long. CDR1 and CDR2 (germline): SGHTA, FQGTGA. The J segment lost 2 bases and the V segment lost 8 bases, leaving 5 bases of the junction unmatched. CDR3 amino acids: CASGQTSAYEQYF. CDR3 nucleotides: TGTGCCAGCGGCCAGACTAGCGCCTACGAGCAGTACTTC.

As DNA, the CDR3 is TGTGCCAGCAGTTACTCGATAACAGATACGCAGTATTTT. Translating gives CASSYSITDTQYF. The V call is TRBV27, the J call TRBJ2-3; D not certain. Trimming removed 4 bases from V and 3 bases from J, with 8 bases in between. This CDR3 contains 13 residues. Germline lookup yields CDR1 MNHEY and CDR2 SMNVEV (reference sequence).

This CDR3 is CAISESTYEQYF. The CDR3 region has the DNA TGTGCCATCAGTGAGTCCACCTACGAGCAGTACTTC. This chain connects TRBV10-3 to TRBJ2-7; D gene ambiguous. The V end lost 0 bases, the J end lost 2 bases, and 2 bases lay between the germline ends. Germline CDR1 reads ENHRY; CDR2 reads SYGVKD. The CDR3 contains 12 residues.

There are many counts of this clonotype. The chain carries TRBV2 and TRBJ1-4, with D possibly matching TRBD1 (5 bases). The CDR3 runs to 15 residues. The V and J ends lost 6 bases and 4 bases respectively, with 15 bases between them. Germline V CDR1 and CDR2: SNHLY, FYNNEI. The CDR3 DNA reads TGTGCCAGCAGCTTCCAGGGTACGAATAATGAAAAACTGTTTTTT. Translating it yields CASSFQGTNNEKLFF.

This clonotype occurred many times. The V and J genes are TRBV18 and TRBJ1-2, with 11 positions matching TRBD1. CDR1 is KGHSH and CDR2 is LQKENI in the germline V gene. There are 14 residues in the CDR3. V was pared by 5 bases and J by 4 bases, with 3 bases of the junction left unmatched. CDR3 sequence: CASSSDRGPYGYTF. The DNA of the CDR3 is TGTGCCAGCTCATCGGACAGGGGGCCCTATGGCTACACCTTC.

This clonotype was seen a handful of times. The chain uses TRBV5-1 and TRBJ1-4, with TRBD1 matching over 9 bases. Losses at the gene ends were 4 bases for V and 8 bases for J; bases not matched to a gene: 12. Germline CDR1 is SGHRS and CDR2 is YFSETQ. The CDR3 covers 16 residues. CDR3 nucleotides: TGCGCCAGCAGCCCCCACAGGGGGCGCAGGCTAGAAAAACTGTTTTTT. Protein sequence: CASSPHRGRRLEKLFF.